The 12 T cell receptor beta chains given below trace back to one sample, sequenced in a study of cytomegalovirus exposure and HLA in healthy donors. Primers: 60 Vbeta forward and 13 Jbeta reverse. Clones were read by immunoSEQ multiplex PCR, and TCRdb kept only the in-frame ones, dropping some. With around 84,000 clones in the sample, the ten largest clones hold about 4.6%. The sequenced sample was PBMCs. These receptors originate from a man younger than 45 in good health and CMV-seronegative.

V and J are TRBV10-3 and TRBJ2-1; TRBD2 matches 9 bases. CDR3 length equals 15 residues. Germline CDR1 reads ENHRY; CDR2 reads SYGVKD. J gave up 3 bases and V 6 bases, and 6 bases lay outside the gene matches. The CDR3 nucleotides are TGTGCCATCAGGGCACTAGCGGGCAACTACAATGAGCAGTTCTTC. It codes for CAIRALAGNYNEQFF.

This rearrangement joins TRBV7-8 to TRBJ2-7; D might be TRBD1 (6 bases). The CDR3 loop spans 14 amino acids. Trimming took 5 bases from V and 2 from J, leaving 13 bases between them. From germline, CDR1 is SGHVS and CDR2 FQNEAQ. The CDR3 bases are TGTGCCAGCAGCCCCCACGGGACAACCTACGAGCAGTACTTC. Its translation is CASSPHGTTYEQYF.

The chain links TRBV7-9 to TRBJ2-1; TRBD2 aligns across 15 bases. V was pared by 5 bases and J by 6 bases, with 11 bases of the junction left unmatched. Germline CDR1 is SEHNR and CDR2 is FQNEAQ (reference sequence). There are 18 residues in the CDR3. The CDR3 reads CASSHGAGLAGGGNEQFF. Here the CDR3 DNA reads TGTGCCAGCAGCCATGGGGCGGGACTAGCGGGAGGTGGCAATGAGCAGTTCTTC.

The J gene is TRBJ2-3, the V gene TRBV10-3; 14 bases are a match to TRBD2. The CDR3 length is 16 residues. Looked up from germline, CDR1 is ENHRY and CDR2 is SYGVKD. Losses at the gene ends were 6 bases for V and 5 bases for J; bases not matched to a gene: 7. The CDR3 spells CAIRGLAGVAGDTQYF. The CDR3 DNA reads TGTGCCATCAGGGGACTAGCGGGAGTAGCCGGAGATACGCAGTATTTT.

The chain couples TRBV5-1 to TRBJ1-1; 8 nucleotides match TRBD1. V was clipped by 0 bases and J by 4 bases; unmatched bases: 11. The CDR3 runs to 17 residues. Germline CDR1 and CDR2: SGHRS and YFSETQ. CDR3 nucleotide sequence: TGCGCCAGCAGCTTGGCGGTGATGGGCAGGGGGCCCACTGAAGCTTTCTTT. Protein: CASSLAVMGRGPTEAFF.

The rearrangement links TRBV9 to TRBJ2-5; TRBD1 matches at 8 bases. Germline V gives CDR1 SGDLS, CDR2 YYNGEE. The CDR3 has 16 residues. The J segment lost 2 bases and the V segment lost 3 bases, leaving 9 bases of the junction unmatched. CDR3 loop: CASSAAGGRGQETQYF. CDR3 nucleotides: TGTGCCAGCAGCGCGGCAGGGGGCCGCGGGCAAGAGACCCAGTACTTC. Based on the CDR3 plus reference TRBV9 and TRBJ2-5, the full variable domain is DSGVTQTPKHLITATGQRVTLRCSPRSGDLSVYWYQQSLDQGLQFLIQYYNGEERAKGNILERFSAQQFPDLHSELNLSSLELGDSALYFCASSAAGGRGQETQYFGPGTRLLVL.

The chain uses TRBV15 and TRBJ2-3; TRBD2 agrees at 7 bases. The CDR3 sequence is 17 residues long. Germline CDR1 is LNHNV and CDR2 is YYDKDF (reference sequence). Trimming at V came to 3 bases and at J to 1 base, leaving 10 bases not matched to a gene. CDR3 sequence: CATSSSWSSGRTDTQYF. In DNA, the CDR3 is TGTGCCACCAGCAGCTCCTGGTCTAGCGGACGCACAGATACGCAGTATTTT.

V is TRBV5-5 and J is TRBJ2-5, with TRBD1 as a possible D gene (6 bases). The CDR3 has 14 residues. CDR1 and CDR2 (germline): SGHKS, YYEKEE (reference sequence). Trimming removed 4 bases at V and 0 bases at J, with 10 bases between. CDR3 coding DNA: TGTGCCAGCAGCACCGACAGGTACCAAGAGACCCAGTACTTC. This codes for CASSTDRYQETQYF.

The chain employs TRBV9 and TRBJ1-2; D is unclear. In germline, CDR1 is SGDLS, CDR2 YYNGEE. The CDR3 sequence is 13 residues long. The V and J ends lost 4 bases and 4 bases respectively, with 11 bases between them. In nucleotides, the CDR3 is TGTGCCAGCAGCCCCCGGCTAGGCTATGGCTACACCTTC. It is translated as CASSPRLGYGYTF. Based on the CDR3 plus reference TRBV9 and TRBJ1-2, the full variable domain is DSGVTQTPKHLITATGQRVTLRCSPRSGDLSVYWYQQSLDQGLQFLIQYYNGEERAKGNILERFSAQQFPDLHSELNLSSLELGDSALYFCASSPRLGYGYTFGSGTRLTVV.

The CDR3 loop is CASSESAKAPGYGYTF. DNA of the CDR3: TGTGCCAGCAGTGAAAGTGCAAAGGCCCCGGGATATGGCTACACCTTC. This chain connects TRBV25-1 to TRBJ1-2; no clear D. The V end lost 2 bases, the J end lost 5 bases, and 18 bases lay between the germline ends. The CDR3 runs 16 residues. Germline V gives CDR1 MGHDK, CDR2 SYGVNS.

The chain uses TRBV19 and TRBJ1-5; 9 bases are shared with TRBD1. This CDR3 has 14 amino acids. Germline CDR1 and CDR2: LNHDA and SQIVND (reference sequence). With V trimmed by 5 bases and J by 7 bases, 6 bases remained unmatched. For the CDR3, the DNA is TGTGCCAGTAGTCCACAGGGGGCGAGACAGCCCCAGCATTTT. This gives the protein CASSPQGARQPQHF.

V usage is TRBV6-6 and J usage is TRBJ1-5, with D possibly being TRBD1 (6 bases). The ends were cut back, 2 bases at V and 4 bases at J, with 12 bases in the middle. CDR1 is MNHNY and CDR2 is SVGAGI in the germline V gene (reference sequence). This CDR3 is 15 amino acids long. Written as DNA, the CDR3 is TGTGCCAGCAGTTACACAGGGAATGGGAATCAGCCCCAGCATTTT. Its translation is CASSYTGNGNQPQHF.